The 5 T cell receptor beta chains below come from one sample, sequenced in a study of shared clonotypes between healthy human individuals. Clones were sequenced by immunoSEQ multiplex PCR, and TCRdb holds only the in-frame ones, with some missing. This table holds about 2,500,000 clones, about 92% found once. Sequenced sample: naive CD4+ T cells sorted from blood. Sample subset: CD45RA+ positively selected. The receptors were sampled from a man aged 18 to 30 in good health.

As to this clone: At the DNA level, this CDR3 is encoded by other sequences in the same sample as well. The gene calls are TRBV6-5 and TRBJ2-7, with a tentative D call TRBD2 (5 bases). The CDR3 has 15 amino acids. The V and J ends lost 0 bases and 2 bases respectively, with 11 bases between them. From germline, CDR1 is MNHEY and CDR2 SVGAGI. The CDR3 is CASSYSRVGPYEQYF. The DNA of the CDR3 is TGTGCCAGCAGTTACTCGAGGGTGGGTCCCTACGAGCAGTACTTC.

The V gene is TRBV5-4, the J gene TRBJ2-1; no clear D. Germline CDR1 and CDR2: SGHNT and YYREEE (reference sequence). This CDR3 is 11 amino acids long. V was cut by 4 bases and J by 8 bases, with 7 bases left in between. As DNA, the CDR3 is TGTGCCAGCAGCGACAACTATGAGCAGTTCTTC. Residues: CASSDNYEQFF.

This chain links TRBV10-3 with TRBJ2-2; 8 bases map to TRBD1. CDR1 ENHRY and CDR2 SYGVKD come from the germline V gene. V lost 6 bases to trimming and J lost 7 bases; unmatched junction nucleotides: 7. This CDR3 region has 14 residues. CDR3 sequence: CAIRPTGDGGELFF. CDR3 in DNA: TGTGCCATCAGACCGACAGGGGATGGCGGGGAGCTGTTTTTT.

This clone has just a few counts. The chain has TRBV28 and TRBJ1-2, with TRBD1 matching over 8 bases. The CDR3 sequence is 14 residues long. The germline CDR1 and CDR2 sequences are MDHEN and SYDVKM. Trimming at V came to 8 bases and at J to 8 bases, leaving 13 bases not matched to a gene. CDR3 residues: CASLWGQAGGGYTF. The CDR3 bases are TGTGCCAGCCTTTGGGGACAGGCGGGGGGAGGCTACACCTTC.

This clone has only a few counts. The rearrangement joins TRBV29-1 to TRBJ1-1, with TRBD1 matching 7 bases. The junction had 6 bases not matched to a gene; V was cut back by 7 bases and J by 7 bases. Germline V gives CDR1 SQVTM, CDR2 ANQGSEA. The CDR3 extends over 11 amino acids. CDR3 loop: CSAAWDSEAFF. The CDR3 coding sequence is TGCAGCGCCGCCTGGGACAGTGAAGCTTTCTTT.